The rows below give T cell receptor beta chains drawn from one sample of a study of post-analysis software for immune sequencing data. TCRdb used MiXCR to reprocess the PCR reads, holding one entry per CDR3 protein. The table records about 430,000 distinct CDR3 sequences, roughly 40% of them present only once. The sequenced sample consisted of blood. The source is a girl aged 2-10 years with multiple sclerosis. Each CDR3 is given with its conserved first and last residue. The D gene is left open where the match is weak. Expanded clones get a size class; other rows say once, few or many, or leave the size out.

TRBJ2-3 16 TRBD2 once TRBV6-2/TRBV6-3 CASSYGTSGRTDTQYF TGTGCCAGCAGTTACGGGACTAGCGGGCGCACAGATACGCAGTATTTT
TRBJ2-5 11 TRBD2 . TRBV28 CASGTSGSSYF TGTGCCAGCGGGACTAGCGGGAGTTCGTACTTC
TRBJ2-3 16 TRBD2 . TRBV6-6 CASSYSGLAKADTQYF TGTGCCAGCAGTTACTCGGGACTAGCGAAGGCAGATACGCAGTATTTT
TRBJ1-1 16 . . TRBV6-2/TRBV6-3 CASRRLQDLLNTEAFF TGTGCCAGCAGGCGATTACAGGACCTCCTGAACACTGAAGCTTTCTTT
TRBJ1-5 14 . few TRBV28 CASIRGGRNQPQHF TGTGCCAGCATCAGGGGAGGGCGCAATCAGCCCCAGCATTTT
TRBJ2-1 13 . . TRBV29-1 CSAEISVMNEQFF TGCAGCGCCGAAATTAGCGTGATGAATGAGCAGTTCTTC
TRBJ2-1 16 TRBD2 . TRBV9 CASSVLAGAYEGEQFF TGTGCCAGCAGCGTCCTAGCGGGGGCCTACGAGGGAGAGCAGTTCTTC
TRBJ2-7 12 . many TRBV29-1 CSVVVSSYEQYF TGCAGCGTTGTGGTCAGCTCCTACGAGCAGTACTTC
TRBJ2-1 13 TRBD1 few TRBV29-1 CSVVQGVYNEQFF TGCAGCGTTGTCCAGGGGGTCTACAATGAGCAGTTCTTC
TRBJ2-3 18 TRBD2 . TRBV7-9 CASSSGLAGGPSGDTQYF TGTGCCAGCAGCTCAGGACTAGCGGGAGGACCGAGTGGAGATACGCAGTATTTT
TRBJ2-7 14 . few TRBV6-2/TRBV6-3 CASSSTGPSYEQYF TGTGCCAGCAGTTCGACAGGACCATCCTACGAGCAGTACTTC
TRBJ1-1 13 . . TRBV28 CASSLDGGREAFF TGTGCCAGCAGTTTAGACGGGGGGCGCGAGGCTTTCTTT
TRBJ2-3 17 TRBD2 few TRBV10-2 CASSDTTLAVNTDTQYF TGCGCCAGCAGTGACACAACTCTAGCGGTTAACACAGATACGCAGTATTTT
TRBJ2-1 14 . few TRBV7-3 CASSLWGVRNEQFF TGTGCCAGCAGCTTATGGGGAGTCCGGAATGAGCAGTTCTTC
TRBJ1-1 15 TRBD1 . TRBV7-9 CASSFPQGADTEAFF TGTGCCAGCAGCTTTCCACAGGGGGCCGACACTGAAGCTTTCTTT
TRBJ2-7 12 . . TRBV7-9 CASSPWGDEQYF TGTGCCAGCAGCCCCTGGGGAGACGAGCAGTACTTC
TRBJ2-1 12 . few TRBV9 CASRNRENEQFF TGTGCCAGCAGGAACAGGGAAAATGAGCAGTTCTTC
TRBJ2-3 15 TRBD1 . TRBV5-1 CASSTGQGVTDTQYF TGCGCCAGCAGCACAGGACAGGGAGTCACAGATACGCAGTATTTT
TRBJ1-1 15 . . TRBV13 CASSRMFSGPTEAFF TGTGCCAGCAGCCGCATGTTTTCGGGTCCCACTGAAGCTTTCTTT
TRBJ2-7 15 TRBD1 . TRBV5-1 CASSWRTGGPYEQYF TGCGCCAGCAGCTGGAGGACAGGGGGCCCCTACGAGCAGTACTTC
TRBJ2-3 13 . . TRBV4-1 CASSHPDTDTQYF TGCGCCAGCAGCCACCCGGACACAGATACGCAGTATTTT
TRBJ2-7 18 . . TRBV4-3 CASSQEGPDTTHHYEQYF TGCGCCAGCAGCCAAGAAGGGCCGGACACCACACATCACTACGAGCAGTACTTC
TRBJ2-7 14 . . TRBV28 CASTLPGNSYEQYF TGTGCCAGCACCCTTCCAGGAAACTCCTACGAGCAGTACTTC
TRBJ2-5 16 TRBD1 few TRBV28 CASSHLRDRGRETQYF TGTGCCAGCAGTCACCTCCGGGACAGGGGACGAGAGACCCAGTACTTC
TRBJ2-7 15 . . TRBV20-1 CSARRSGQGGSEQYF TGCAGTGCTAGAAGGTCGGGGCAGGGGGGGAGCGAGCAGTACTTC
TRBJ2-7 13 . once TRBV5-1 CASSLDQAYEQYF TGCGCCAGCAGTTTGGACCAAGCCTACGAGCAGTACTTC
TRBJ2-1 13 . . TRBV7-2 CASSLGGQETQFF TGTGCCAGCAGCTTAGGAGGGCAAGAGACCCAGTTCTTC
TRBJ2-7 18 TRBD2 . TRBV12-3/TRBV12-4 CASSPGTSGRAYSYEQYF TGTGCCAGCAGTCCCGGGACTAGCGGGAGGGCTTACTCCTACGAGCAGTACTTC
TRBJ2-1 14 TRBD2 once TRBV6-2/TRBV6-3 CASNLGLDLNEQFF TGTGCCAGCAATCTGGGACTAGACCTAAATGAGCAGTTCTTC
TRBJ2-7 13 . few TRBV9 CASSVDPADEQYF TGTGCCAGCAGCGTAGATCCCGCCGACGAGCAGTACTTC
TRBJ1-1 12 . . TRBV6-1 CASSERWTEAFF TGTGCCAGCAGTGAACGTTGGACTGAAGCTTTCTTT
TRBJ2-1 16 . . TRBV12-5 CASGLTPGHRYNEQFF TGTGCTAGTGGTTTGACGCCGGGACACAGATACAATGAGCAGTTCTTC
TRBJ2-1 14 . . TRBV4-1 CPSSQDRVGFEQFF TGCCCCAGCAGCCAAGATCGAGTGGGTTTTGAGCAGTTCTTC
TRBJ1-2 14 TRBD1 few TRBV6-4 CASRPSDRNYGYTF TGTGCCAGCAGACCCTCGGACAGGAACTATGGCTACACCTTC
TRBJ2-5 13 . . TRBV9 CASSATIAETQYF TGTGCCAGCAGCGCAACCATCGCGGAGACCCAGTACTTC
TRBJ2-1 12 . few TRBV29-1 CSVEGGYNEQFF TGCAGCGTTGAAGGGGGGTACAATGAGCAGTTCTTC
TRBJ2-6 14 . few TRBV20-1 CSARQSPGANVLTF TGCAGTGCTAGACAGTCCCCTGGGGCCAACGTCCTGACTTTC
TRBJ1-2 13 . few TRBV5-1 CASSLVGNYGYTF TGCGCCAGCAGCTTGGTGGGGAACTATGGCTACACCTTC
TRBJ2-7 13 . . TRBV7-2 CASSLMGAYEQYF TGTGCCAGCAGCTTAATGGGGGCCTACGAGCAGTACTTC
TRBJ1-5 14 TRBD1 . TRBV28 CATKDRTNSQPQHF TGTGCCACTAAGGACAGGACCAACAGCCAGCCCCAGCATTTT
TRBJ2-1 15 TRBD2 . TRBV7-2 CASSLVWEGRIEQFF TGTGCCAGCAGCTTAGTTTGGGAGGGCCGTATTGAGCAGTTCTTC
TRBJ1-2 14 . few TRBV5-6 CASSLVELSYGYTF TGTGCCAGCAGCTTAGTGGAGCTCTCCTATGGCTACACCTTC
TRBJ2-3 12 TRBD2 . TRBV3-1 CASQTGGDTQYF TGTGCCAGCCAGACGGGGGGAGATACGCAGTATTTT
TRBJ2-3 15 . . TRBV29-1 CSVVPAREETDTQYF TGCAGCGTTGTACCGGCCAGGGAGGAGACAGATACGCAGTATTTT
TRBJ2-6 24 TRBD1 . TRBV7-3 CASSLRQPMGQFAPRTSGANVLTF TGTGCCAGCAGCTTACGTCAACCCATGGGACAGTTCGCACCTCGGACCTCTGGGGCCAACGTCCTGACTTTC
TRBJ2-7 13 . . TRBV5-1 CASSLAGAHEQYF TGCGCCAGCAGCTTAGCAGGGGCTCACGAGCAGTACTTC
TRBJ2-7 14 . few TRBV7-9 CASSLLTPLSEQYF TGTGCCAGCAGCTTACTAACTCCCTTGAGCGAGCAGTACTTC
TRBJ1-2 17 TRBD1 few TRBV6-1 CASSRLGGSDRNYGYTF TGTGCCAGCTCTCGGCTTGGCGGATCGGACAGGAACTATGGCTACACCTTC
TRBJ1-2 19 . few TRBV20-1 CSASPPEPLRLFSGYGYTF TGCAGTGCTAGCCCGCCCGAGCCTCTCCGACTTTTCTCCGGCTATGGCTACACCTTC
TRBJ2-3 16 TRBD2 . TRBV19 CASAGGEASATDTQYF TGTGCCAGTGCGGGGGGGGAGGCTAGCGCCACAGATACGCAGTATTTT
TRBJ2-5 13 . . TRBV28 CASSRDARMDQYF TGTGCCAGCAGCCGGGACGCCCGAATGGACCAGTACTTC
TRBJ1-2 14 . . TRBV29-1 CSVEDAAGTAGYTF TGCAGCGTTGAAGATGCGGCAGGGACCGCTGGCTACACCTTC
TRBJ2-5 14 . . TRBV12-5 CASGLERVPRAQYF TGTGCTAGTGGTTTGGAAAGGGTTCCCAGGGCCCAGTACTTC
TRBJ2-3 16 TRBD2 few TRBV5-1 CASSLVSGSSTDTQYF TGCGCCAGCAGCTTGGTTAGCGGGAGTAGCACAGATACGCAGTATTTT